The 12 T cell receptor beta chains below all came from one sample that was sequenced in a study of CD8 T cells in ankylosing spondylitis (dated by TCRdb to about 2017). Library creation used 5' RACE. Data came from an Illumina HiSeq 2500. TCRdb passed the public sequencing reads through fastp at Q25 and MiXCR, retaining productive beta sequences. Rows are combined by CDR3 protein, so each entry shows the most common genes and DNA. For this sample the table gives 30,000 to 45,000 distinct CDR3 sequences, of which about an eighth were detected only once. Of the sample, approximately 33% falls within the top ten clones. The specimen sequenced was synovial fluid, either unsorted or a sorted T cell fraction (not recorded which). These receptors were collected from a male donor with ankylosing spondylitis.

This clonotype was detected ten times or more. V gene TRBV9 combines with J gene TRBJ2-2; D is unresolved. V was trimmed by 3 bases and J by 2 bases, leaving 2 bases between them. The CDR3 covers 12 residues. Germline CDR1 and CDR2: SGDLS and YYNGEE. CDR3 in amino acids: CASSGNTGELFF. The CDR3 DNA sequence: TGTGCCAGCAGCGGAAACACCGGGGAGCTGTTTTTT.

This clonotype showed up many times. The rearrangement joins TRBV7-9 to TRBJ2-2, with 7 nucleotides matching TRBD2. The CDR3 has 15 amino acids. CDR1 SEHNR and CDR2 FQNEAQ come from the germline V gene (reference sequence). J lost 0 bases, V lost 4 bases, and 2 bases had no gene match. In DNA form, the CDR3 reads TGTGCCAGCAGCTCGGGACTACCGAACACCGGGGAGCTGTTTTTT. Protein product: CASSSGLPNTGELFF.

The rearrangement links TRBV20-1 to TRBJ2-1, with a possible D match to TRBD1 (5 bases). The CDR3 is made up of 13 amino acids. The V and J ends lost 2 bases and 2 bases respectively, with 7 bases between them. Looked up from germline, CDR1 is DFQATT and CDR2 is SNEGSKA (reference sequence). The CDR3 DNA follows: TGCAGTGCTAGAACGGACACCTACAATGAGCAGTTCTTC. It translates to CSARTDTYNEQFF.

The CDR3 sequence: CASTMDGVNSPLHF. CDR3 DNA: TGTGCCAGCACCATGGACGGAGTTAATTCACCCCTCCACTTT. The J gene is TRBJ1-6, the V gene TRBV27; unclear D gene. This CDR3 has 14 residues. The V end was cut by 7 bases, the J end by 6 bases, with 13 bases between. Per the germline V gene, CDR1 is MNHEY and CDR2 is SMNVEV (reference sequence).

DNA of the CDR3: TGTGCCACCCTAGGGTGGGGGCCGGGTCAGCCCCAGCATTTT. This sequence encodes CATLGWGPGQPQHF. V usage is TRBV28 and J usage is TRBJ1-5, with a weak D call TRBD1 (6 bases). This CDR3 has 14 residues. The V gene's germline CDR1 is MDHEN and CDR2 SYDVKM. The V and J ends lost 10 bases and 6 bases respectively, with 19 bases between them.

This clonotype was detected many times. This chain links TRBV5-1 with TRBJ2-7; tentatively, D is TRBD2 (6 bases). Between the trimmed V and J ends, which lost 5 bases and 2 bases, there was a span of 11 bases. Germline V CDR1 and CDR2: SGHRS, YFSETQ. The CDR3 is 13 residues long. This CDR3 reads CASRRGEAYEQYF. The CDR3 region has the DNA TGCGCCAGCAGGCGGGGTGAAGCCTACGAGCAGTACTTC.

Comments on this clonotype: A read error may be the cause here, since a much bigger clone is one base away. The chain carries TRBV6-2 or TRBV6-3 and TRBJ2-3; tentative D call: TRBD2 (6 bases). The CDR3 has 14 residues. Germline V gene sequence: CDR1 MNHEY, CDR2 SVGEGT. The CDR3: CASTYGGPTDTLYF. The CDR3 nucleotides read TGTGCCAGCACCTACGGGGGACCCACAGATACGCTGTATTTT.

The CDR3 here is CASSPTSGQAGTDTQYF. The CDR3 nucleotides read TGTGCCAGCAGCCCGACTAGCGGGCAAGCAGGCACAGATACGCAGTATTTT. The rearrangement joins TRBV3-1 to TRBJ2-3, with 10 bases that match TRBD2. The CDR3 runs 17 residues. Germline CDR1 reads LGHDT; CDR2 reads YNNKEL (reference sequence). V was pared by 4 bases and J by 1 base, with 8 bases of the junction left unmatched.

This clonotype was recorded a few times. The chain couples TRBV9 to TRBJ2-1; no reliable D call. This CDR3 comprises 12 residues. V lost 3 bases to trimming and J lost 7 bases, with 8 bases between them. The germline CDR1 and CDR2 sequences are SGDLS and YYNGEE. CDR3 nucleotide sequence: TGTGCCAGCAGCGGGTGGACGAATGAGCAGTTCTTC. It translates to CASSGWTNEQFF.

The chain carries TRBV20-1 and TRBJ2-1, with D uncertain. Trimming removed 5 bases from V and 9 bases from J, with 8 bases in between. CDR1 is DFQATT and CDR2 is SNEGSKA in the germline V gene (reference sequence). This CDR3 is 10 amino acids long. The CDR3 is CSAYYGEQFF. Here the CDR3 DNA reads TGCAGTGCTTATTATGGTGAGCAGTTCTTC.

This clonotype has ten or more counts. This chain uses TRBV5-1 with TRBJ1-4, with D maybe TRBD1 (5 bases). The CDR3 covers 13 residues. Germline CDR1 and CDR2: SGHRS and YFSETQ. The V gene lost 0 bases and the J gene lost 5 bases, with 5 bases spanning the gap. Written as DNA, the CDR3 is TGCGCCAGCAGCTTGGAGGGGAATGAAAAACTGTTTTTT. Translating it yields CASSLEGNEKLFF. Based on the CDR3 plus reference TRBV5-1 and TRBJ1-4, the full variable domain is KAGVTQTPRYLIKTRGQQVTLSCSPISGHRSVSWYQQTPGQGLQFLFEYFSETQRNKGNFPGRFSGRQFSNSRSEMNVSTLELGDSALYLCASSLEGNEKLFFGSGTQLSVL.

This clonotype was detected ten times or more. This rearrangement joins TRBV28 to TRBJ1-1, with D maybe TRBD1 (6 bases). CDR1 and CDR2 (germline): MDHEN, SYDVKM. The CDR3 loop spans 13 amino acids. V was clipped by 6 bases and J by 6 bases, with 14 bases between them. The CDR3 DNA sequence: TGTGCCAGCAGAATCCAGGGGATAGCTGAAGCTTTCTTT. Encoded protein: CASRIQGIAEAFF. Drawing the rest from reference TRBV28 and TRBJ1-1, the complete variable domain is DVKVTQSSRYLVKRTGEKVFLECVQDMDHENMFWYRQDPGLGLRLIYFSYDVKMKEKGDIPEGYSVSREKKERFSLILESASTNQTSMYLCASRIQGIAEAFFGQGTRLTVV.